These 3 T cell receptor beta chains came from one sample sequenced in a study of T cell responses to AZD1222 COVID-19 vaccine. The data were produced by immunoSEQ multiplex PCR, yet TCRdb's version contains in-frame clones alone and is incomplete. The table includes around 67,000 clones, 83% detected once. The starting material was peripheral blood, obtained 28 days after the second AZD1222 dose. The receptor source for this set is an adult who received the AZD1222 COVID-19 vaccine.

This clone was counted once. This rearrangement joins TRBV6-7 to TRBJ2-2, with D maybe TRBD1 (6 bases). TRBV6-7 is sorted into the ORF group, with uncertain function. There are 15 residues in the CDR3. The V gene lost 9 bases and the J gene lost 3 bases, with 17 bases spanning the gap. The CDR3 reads CASSKVQGHTGELFF. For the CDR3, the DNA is TGTGCCAGTTCCAAGGTACAGGGTCACACCGGGGAGCTGTTTTTT.

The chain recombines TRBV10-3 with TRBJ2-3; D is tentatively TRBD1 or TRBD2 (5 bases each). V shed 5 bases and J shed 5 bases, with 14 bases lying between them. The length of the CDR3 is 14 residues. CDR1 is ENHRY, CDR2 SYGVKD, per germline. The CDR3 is CAISQGEEGDTQYF. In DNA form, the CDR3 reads TGTGCCATCAGTCAGGGAGAAGAGGGAGATACGCAGTATTTT.

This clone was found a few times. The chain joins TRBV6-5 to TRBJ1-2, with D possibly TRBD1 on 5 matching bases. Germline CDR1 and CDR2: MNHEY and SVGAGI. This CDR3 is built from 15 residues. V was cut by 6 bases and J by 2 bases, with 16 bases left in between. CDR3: CASSPPGRPNYGYTF. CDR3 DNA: TGTGCCAGCAGCCCCCCGGGACGGCCCAACTATGGCTACACCTTC.